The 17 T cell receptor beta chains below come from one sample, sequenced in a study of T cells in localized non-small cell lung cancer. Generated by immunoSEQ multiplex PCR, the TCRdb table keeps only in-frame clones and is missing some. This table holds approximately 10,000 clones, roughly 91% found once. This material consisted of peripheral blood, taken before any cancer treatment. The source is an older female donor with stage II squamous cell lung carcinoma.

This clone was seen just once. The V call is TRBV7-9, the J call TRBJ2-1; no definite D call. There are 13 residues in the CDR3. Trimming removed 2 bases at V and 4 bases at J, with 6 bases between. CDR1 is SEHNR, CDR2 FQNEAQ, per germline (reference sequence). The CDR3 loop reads CASSLSSYNEQFF. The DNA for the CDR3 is TGTGCCAGCAGCTTAAGCAGTTACAATGAGCAGTTCTTC.

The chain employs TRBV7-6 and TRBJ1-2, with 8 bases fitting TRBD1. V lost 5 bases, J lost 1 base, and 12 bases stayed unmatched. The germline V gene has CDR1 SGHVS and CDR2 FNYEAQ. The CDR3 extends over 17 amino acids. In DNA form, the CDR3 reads TGTGCCAGCAGCGTTGATACCGGGACAGGACGTAACTATGGCTACACCTTC. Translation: CASSVDTGTGRNYGYTF.

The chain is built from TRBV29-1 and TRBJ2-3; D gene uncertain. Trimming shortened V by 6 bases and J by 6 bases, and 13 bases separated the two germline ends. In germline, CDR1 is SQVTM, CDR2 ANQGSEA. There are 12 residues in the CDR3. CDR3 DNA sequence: TGCAGCGTACAACGCGCCGGGGATACGCAGTATTTT. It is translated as CSVQRAGDTQYF.

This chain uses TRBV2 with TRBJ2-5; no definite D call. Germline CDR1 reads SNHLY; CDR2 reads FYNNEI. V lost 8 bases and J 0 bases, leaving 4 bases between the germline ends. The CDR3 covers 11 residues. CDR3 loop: CASRYQETQYF. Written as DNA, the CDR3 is TGTGCCAGCCGGTACCAAGAGACCCAGTACTTC.

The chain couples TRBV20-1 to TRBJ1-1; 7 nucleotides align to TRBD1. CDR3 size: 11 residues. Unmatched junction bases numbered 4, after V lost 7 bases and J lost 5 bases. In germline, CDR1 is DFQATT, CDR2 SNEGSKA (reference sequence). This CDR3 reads CSVRGSTEAFF. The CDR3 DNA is TGCAGTGTCAGGGGGTCTACTGAAGCTTTCTTT.

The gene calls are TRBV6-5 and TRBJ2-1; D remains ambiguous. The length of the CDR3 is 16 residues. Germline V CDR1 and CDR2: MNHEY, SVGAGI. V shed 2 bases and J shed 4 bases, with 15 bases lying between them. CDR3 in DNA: TGTGCCAGCAGTTACACTCACCGGGCACGATACAATGAGCAGTTCTTC. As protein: CASSYTHRARYNEQFF.

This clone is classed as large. The CDR3 DNA is TGTGCCAGCACTCCAGCTTCCGGGACAGACTACGAGCAGTACGTC. It specifies CASTPASGTDYEQYV. The V and J genes are TRBV6-1 and TRBJ2-7, with TRBD1 identical over 7 bases. CDR3 length: 15 residues. The germline CDR1 and CDR2 sequences are MNHNS and SASEGT. V dropped 7 bases and J dropped 3; count of bases not matched to a gene: 12.

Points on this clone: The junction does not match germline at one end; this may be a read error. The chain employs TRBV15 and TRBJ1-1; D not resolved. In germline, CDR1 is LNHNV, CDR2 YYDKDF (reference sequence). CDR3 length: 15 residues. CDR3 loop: CAASRDLKENTEAFF. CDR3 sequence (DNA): TGTGCCGCCAGCAGAGATCTAAAGGAGAACACTGAAGCTTTCTTT.

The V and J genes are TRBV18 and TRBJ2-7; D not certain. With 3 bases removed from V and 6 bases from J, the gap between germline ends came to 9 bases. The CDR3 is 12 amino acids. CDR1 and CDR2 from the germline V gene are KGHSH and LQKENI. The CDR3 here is CASSPGNGEQYV. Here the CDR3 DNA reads TGTGCCAGCTCACCGGGTAATGGCGAGCAGTACGTC.

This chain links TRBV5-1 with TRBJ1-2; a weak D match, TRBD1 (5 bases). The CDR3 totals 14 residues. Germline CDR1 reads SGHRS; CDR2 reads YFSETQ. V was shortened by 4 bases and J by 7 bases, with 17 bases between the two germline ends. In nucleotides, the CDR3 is TGCGCCAGCAGCCCTGCGGGTAGGGGACGTGGCTACACCTTC. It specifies CASSPAGRGRGYTF.

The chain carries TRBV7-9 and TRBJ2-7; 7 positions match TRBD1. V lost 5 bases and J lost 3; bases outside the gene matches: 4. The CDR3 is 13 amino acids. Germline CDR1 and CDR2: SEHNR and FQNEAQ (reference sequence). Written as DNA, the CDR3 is TGTGCCAGCAGCCAGGGGGAGTACTACGAGCAGTACGTC. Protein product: CASSQGEYYEQYV.

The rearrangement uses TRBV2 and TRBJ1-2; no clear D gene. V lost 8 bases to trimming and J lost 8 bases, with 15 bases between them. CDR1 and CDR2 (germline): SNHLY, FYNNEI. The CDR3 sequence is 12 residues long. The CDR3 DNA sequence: TGTGCCAGCTCTATGGTGGCAGGAGGCTACACCTTC. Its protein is CASSMVAGGYTF. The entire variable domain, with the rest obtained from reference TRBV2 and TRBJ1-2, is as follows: EPEVTQTPSHQVTQMGQEVILRCVPISNHLYFYWYRQILGQKVEFLVSFYNNEISEKSEIFDDQFSVERPDGSNFTLKIRSTKLEDSAMYFCASSMVAGGYTFGSGTRLTVV.

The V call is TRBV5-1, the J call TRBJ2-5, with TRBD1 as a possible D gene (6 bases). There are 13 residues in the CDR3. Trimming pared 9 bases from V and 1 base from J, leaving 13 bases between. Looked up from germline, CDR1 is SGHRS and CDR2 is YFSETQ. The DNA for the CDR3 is TGCGCCACTACACGGGACACCCAAGAGACCCAGTACTTC. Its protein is CATTRDTQETQYF.

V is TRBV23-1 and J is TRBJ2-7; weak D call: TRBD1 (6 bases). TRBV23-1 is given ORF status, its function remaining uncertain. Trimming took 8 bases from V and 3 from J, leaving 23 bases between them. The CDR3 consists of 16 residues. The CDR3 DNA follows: TGCGCCAGCTTTCAGGGCACCGGGACACCATTCTACGAGCAGTACGTC. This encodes CASFQGTGTPFYEQYV.

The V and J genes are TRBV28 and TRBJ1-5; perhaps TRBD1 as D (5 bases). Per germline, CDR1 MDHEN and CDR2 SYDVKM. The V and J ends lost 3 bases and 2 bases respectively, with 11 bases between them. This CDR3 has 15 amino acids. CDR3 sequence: CASSFRGAGNQPQHF. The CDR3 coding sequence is TGTGCCAGCAGTTTTCGGGGCGCGGGCAATCAGCCCCAGCATTTT.

The CDR3 is CASALYTGELFF. The CDR3 nucleotides read TGTGCCAGCGCACTTTACACCGGGGAGCTGTTTTTT. The chain uses TRBV6-6 and TRBJ2-2; no reliable D call. V dropped 8 bases and J dropped 3 bases, with 7 bases sitting between them. This CDR3 is built from 12 residues. Germline-derived CDR1 and CDR2 are MNHNY and SVGAGI (reference sequence).

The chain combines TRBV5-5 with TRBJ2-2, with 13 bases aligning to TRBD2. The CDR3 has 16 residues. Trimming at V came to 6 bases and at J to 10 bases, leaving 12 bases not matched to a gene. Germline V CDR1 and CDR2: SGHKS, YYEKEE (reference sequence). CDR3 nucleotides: TGTGCCAGCAAAACCCTCACTAGCGGGGGGGCTTTGGAGCTGTTTTTT. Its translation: CASKTLTSGGALELFF.